In this sample, the clone carrying this TCR beta chain turned up a few times. This entry is derived from a study of blood T cell repertoires in COVID-19. Study-level information: Nucleic acid was either cDNA or gDNA, and it came from T cells, B-cell-depleted T cells, or PBMCs.

Germline CDR1 MNHEY, CDR2 SVGAGI. This CDR3 contains 12 residues. V lost 5 bases, J lost 5 bases, and 3 bases stayed unmatched. Per the study methods: Amplification from reference gene primers served as the basis for estimated nucleated cell counts. The method was immunoSEQ multiplex PCR; TCRdb's version includes in-frame clones alone and lacks a portion of them. V, J and clone size are taken as reported in that table, and D and trimming were inferred from the DNA itself. The repertoire holds approximately 170,000 clones, with roughly 86% as singletons. The chain couples TRBV6-5 to TRBJ2-7; 7 bases fit TRBD1. The material sequenced was peripheral blood. The sequence derives from a man aged 40-50 years who had recovered from COVID-19. CDR3 sequence (DNA): TGTGCCAGCAGTCATACAGGGGACGAGCAGTACTTC. Translation: CASSHTGDEQYF.